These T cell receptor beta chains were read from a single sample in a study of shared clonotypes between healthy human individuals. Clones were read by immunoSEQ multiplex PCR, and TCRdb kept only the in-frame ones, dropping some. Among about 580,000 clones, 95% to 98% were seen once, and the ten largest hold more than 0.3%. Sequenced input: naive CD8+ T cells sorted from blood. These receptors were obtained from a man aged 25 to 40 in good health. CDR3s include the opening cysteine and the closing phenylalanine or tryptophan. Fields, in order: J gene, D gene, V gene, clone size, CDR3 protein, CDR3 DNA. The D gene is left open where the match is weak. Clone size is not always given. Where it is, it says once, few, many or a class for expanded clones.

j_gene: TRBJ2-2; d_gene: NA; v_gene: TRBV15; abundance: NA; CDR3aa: CATSPTLETTYTGELFF; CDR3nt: TGTGCCACCAGCCCCACCCTGGAGACTACGTACACCGGGGAGCTGTTTTTT
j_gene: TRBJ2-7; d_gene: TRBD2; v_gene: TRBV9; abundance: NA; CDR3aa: CASSVGAGVSYEQYF; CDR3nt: TGTGCCAGCAGCGTCGGAGCGGGAGTATCCTACGAGCAGTACTTC
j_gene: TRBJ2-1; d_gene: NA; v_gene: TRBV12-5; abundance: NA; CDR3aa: CASGLPLGGEQFF; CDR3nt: TGTGCTAGTGGTTTGCCTCTGGGGGGTGAGCAGTTCTTC
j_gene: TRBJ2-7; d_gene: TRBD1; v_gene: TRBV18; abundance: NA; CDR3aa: CASSPQTGLPYEQYF; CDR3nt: TGTGCCAGCTCACCGCAGACAGGGTTACCCTACGAGCAGTACTTC
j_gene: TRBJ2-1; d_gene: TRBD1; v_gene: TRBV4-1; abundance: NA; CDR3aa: CASSQVTGTDYNEQFF; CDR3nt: TGCGCCAGCAGCCAGGTAACCGGGACAGATTACAATGAGCAGTTCTTC
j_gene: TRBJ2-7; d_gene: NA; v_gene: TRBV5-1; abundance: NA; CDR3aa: CASSPTPSYEQYF; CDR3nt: TGCGCCAGCAGCCCGACTCCTTCCTACGAGCAGTACTTC
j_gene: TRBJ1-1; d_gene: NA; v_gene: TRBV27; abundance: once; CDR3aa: CASSFAGRTVEAFF; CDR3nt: TGTGCCAGCAGTTTCGCCGGTCGGACCGTTGAAGCTTTCTTT
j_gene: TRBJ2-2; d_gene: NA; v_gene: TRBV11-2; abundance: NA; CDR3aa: CASSFGFPGELFF; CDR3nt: TGTGCCAGCAGCTTTGGTTTCCCCGGGGAGCTGTTTTTT
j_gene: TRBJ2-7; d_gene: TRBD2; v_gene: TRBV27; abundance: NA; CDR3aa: CASSILGTSGSNEQYF; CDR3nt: TGTGCCAGCAGTATCCTCGGGACTAGCGGGAGCAACGAGCAGTACTTC
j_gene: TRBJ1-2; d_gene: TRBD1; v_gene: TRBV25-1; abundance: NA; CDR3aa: CASTPGTVINYGYTF; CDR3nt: TGTGCCAGCACCCCTGGGACAGTGATTAACTATGGCTACACCTTC
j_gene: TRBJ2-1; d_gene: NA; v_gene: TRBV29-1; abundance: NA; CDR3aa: CSVEGQILARRGFDEQFF; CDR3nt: TGCAGCGTTGAGGGGCAGATATTAGCGAGGAGAGGGTTCGATGAGCAGTTCTTC
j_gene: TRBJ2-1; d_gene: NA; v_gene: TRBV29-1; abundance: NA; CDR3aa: CSVDQVAFGEQFF; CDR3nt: TGCAGCGTTGATCAGGTGGCTTTTGGTGAGCAGTTCTTC
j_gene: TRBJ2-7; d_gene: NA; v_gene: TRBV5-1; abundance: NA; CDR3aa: CASSPRRIEYEQYF; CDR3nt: TGCGCCAGCAGCCCCCGACGGATTGAGTACGAGCAGTACTTC
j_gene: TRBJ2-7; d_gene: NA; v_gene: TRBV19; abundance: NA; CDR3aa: CASSMFGGYEQYF; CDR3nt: TGTGCCAGTAGTATGTTCGGGGGCTACGAGCAGTACTTC
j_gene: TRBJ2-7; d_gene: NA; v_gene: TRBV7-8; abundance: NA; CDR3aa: CASSLPGAYEQYF; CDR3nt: TGTGCCAGCAGCTTACCAGGGGCGTACGAGCAGTACTTC
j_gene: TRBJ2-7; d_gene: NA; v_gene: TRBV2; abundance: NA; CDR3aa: CASSEAVGLSSYEQYF; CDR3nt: TGTGCCAGCAGTGAGGCTGTGGGGCTTTCCTCCTACGAGCAGTACTTC
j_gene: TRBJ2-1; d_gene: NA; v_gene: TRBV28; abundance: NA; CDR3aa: CASSFPQGSPSSYNEQFF; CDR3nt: TGTGCCAGCAGTTTCCCGCAGGGATCCCCGAGCTCCTACAATGAGCAGTTCTTC
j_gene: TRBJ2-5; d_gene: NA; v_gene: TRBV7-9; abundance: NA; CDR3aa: CASSFGSPQETQYF; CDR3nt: TGTGCCAGCAGCTTTGGGAGCCCCCAAGAGACCCAGTACTTC
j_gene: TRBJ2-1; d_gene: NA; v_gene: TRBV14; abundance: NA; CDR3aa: CASSQEFLFLNEQFF; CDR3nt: TGTGCCAGCAGCCAAGAGTTCCTCTTTTTAAATGAGCAGTTCTTC
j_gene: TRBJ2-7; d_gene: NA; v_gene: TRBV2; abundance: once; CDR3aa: CASSDGGTAYF; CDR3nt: TGTGCCAGCAGTGACGGCGGGACCGCGTACTTC
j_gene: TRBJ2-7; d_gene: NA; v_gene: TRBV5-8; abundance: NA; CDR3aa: CASSLETQRGEQYF; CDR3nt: TGTGCCAGCAGCTTGGAAACCCAAAGGGGGGAGCAGTACTTC
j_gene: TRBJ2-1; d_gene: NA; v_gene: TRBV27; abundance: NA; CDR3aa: CASSDNYNEQFF; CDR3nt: TGTGCCAGCAGTGATAACTACAATGAGCAGTTCTTC
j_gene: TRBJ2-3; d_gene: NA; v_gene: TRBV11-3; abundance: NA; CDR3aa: CASSSGDTQYF; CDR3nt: TGTGCCAGCAGCTCAGGGGATACGCAGTATTTT
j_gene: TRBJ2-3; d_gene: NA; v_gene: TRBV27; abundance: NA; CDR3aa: CASRPQYRTSTDTQYF; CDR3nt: TGTGCCAGCAGGCCACAATATCGGACGAGCACAGATACGCAGTATTTT
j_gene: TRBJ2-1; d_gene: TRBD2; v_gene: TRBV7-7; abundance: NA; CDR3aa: CASSLGPGGPGEQFF; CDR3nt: TGTGCCAGCAGCTTAGGGCCGGGAGGGCCGGGTGAGCAGTTCTTC
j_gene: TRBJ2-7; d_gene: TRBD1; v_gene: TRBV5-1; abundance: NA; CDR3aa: CASSLGTGSREQYF; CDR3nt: TGCGCCAGCAGCTTAGGGACAGGATCTCGCGAGCAGTACTTC
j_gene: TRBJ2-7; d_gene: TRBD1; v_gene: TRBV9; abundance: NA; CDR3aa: CASSASGTGEQYF; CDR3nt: TGTGCCAGCAGCGCCTCAGGGACAGGCGAGCAGTACTTC
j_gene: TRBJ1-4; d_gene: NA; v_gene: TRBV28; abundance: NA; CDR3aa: CASSPRNNEKLFF; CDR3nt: TGTGCCAGCAGTCCCAGAAATAATGAAAAACTGTTTTTT
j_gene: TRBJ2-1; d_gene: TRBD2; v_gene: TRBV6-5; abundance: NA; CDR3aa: CASSYGTSFNEQFF; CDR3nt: TGTGCCAGCAGTTACGGGACTAGTTTCAATGAGCAGTTCTTC
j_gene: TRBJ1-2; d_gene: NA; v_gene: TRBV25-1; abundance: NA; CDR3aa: CASRAYRTGYTF; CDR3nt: TGTGCCAGCAGAGCCTACAGGACGGGCTACACCTTC
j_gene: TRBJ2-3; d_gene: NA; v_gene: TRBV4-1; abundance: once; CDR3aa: CASSLHITDTQYF; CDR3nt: TGCGCCAGCAGCCTACACATCACAGATACGCAGTATTTT
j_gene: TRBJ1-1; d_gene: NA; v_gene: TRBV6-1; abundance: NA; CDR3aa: CASSPPGHTEAFF; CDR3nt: TGTGCCAGCAGCCCTCCGGGCCACACTGAAGCTTTCTTT
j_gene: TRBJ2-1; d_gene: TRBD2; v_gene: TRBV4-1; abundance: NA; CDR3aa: CASSQQGGRGYNEQFF; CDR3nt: TGCGCCAGCAGCCAACAAGGCGGGAGAGGTTACAATGAGCAGTTCTTC
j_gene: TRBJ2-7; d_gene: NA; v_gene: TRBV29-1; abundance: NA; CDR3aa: CSVEDRASRAYEQYF; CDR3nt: TGCAGCGTTGAAGATCGCGCGTCAAGGGCCTACGAGCAGTACTTC
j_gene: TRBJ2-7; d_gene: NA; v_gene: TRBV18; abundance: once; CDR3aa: CASSPGASYEQYF; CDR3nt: TGTGCCAGCTCACCAGGGGCCTCCTACGAGCAGTACTTC
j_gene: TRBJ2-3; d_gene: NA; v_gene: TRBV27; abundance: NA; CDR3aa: CASMQFADTQYF; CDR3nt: TGTGCCAGCATGCAGTTCGCGGATACGCAGTATTTT
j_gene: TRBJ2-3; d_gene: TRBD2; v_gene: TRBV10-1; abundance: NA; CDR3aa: CASSTREVADTQYF; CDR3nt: TGCGCCAGCAGTACGCGGGAGGTAGCAGATACGCAGTATTTT
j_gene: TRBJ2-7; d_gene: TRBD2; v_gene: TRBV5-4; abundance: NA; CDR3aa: CASSLKTSAFYEQYF; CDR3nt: TGTGCCAGCAGCTTGAAGACTAGCGCGTTCTACGAGCAGTACTTC
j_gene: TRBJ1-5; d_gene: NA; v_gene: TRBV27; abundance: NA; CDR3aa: CASRGGYSNQPQHF; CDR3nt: TGTGCCAGCAGGGGAGGGTATAGCAATCAGCCCCAGCATTTT
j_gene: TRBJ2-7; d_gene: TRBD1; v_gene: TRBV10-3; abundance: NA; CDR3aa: CAISEDSGTGTYEQYF; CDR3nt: TGTGCCATCAGTGAGGATTCCGGGACAGGAACATACGAGCAGTACTTC
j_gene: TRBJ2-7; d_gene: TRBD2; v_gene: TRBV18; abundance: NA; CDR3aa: CASSPASGSNEQYF; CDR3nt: TGTGCCAGCTCACCAGCCAGCGGGAGTAACGAGCAGTACTTC
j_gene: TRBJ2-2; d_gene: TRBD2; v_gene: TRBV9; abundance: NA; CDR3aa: CASSVDGRSNTGELFF; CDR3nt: TGTGCCAGCAGCGTAGACGGGAGGTCGAACACCGGGGAGCTGTTTTTT
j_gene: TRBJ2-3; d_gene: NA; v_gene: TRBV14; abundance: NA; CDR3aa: CASSPVLTGADTQYF; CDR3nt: TGTGCCAGCAGCCCAGTTCTTACGGGGGCAGATACGCAGTATTTT
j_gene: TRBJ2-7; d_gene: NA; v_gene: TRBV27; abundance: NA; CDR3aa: CASSSAGPYEQYF; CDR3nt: TGTGCCAGCTCCTCGGCGGGGCCCTACGAGCAGTACTTC
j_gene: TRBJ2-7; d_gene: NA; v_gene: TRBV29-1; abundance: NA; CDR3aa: CSVVWGSSYEQYF; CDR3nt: TGCAGCGTTGTTTGGGGGAGCTCCTACGAGCAGTACTTC
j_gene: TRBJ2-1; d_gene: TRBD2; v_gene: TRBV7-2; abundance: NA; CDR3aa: CASSFGLAGNEQFF; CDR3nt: TGTGCCAGCAGCTTCGGACTAGCGGGGAATGAGCAGTTCTTC